The rows below give T cell receptor beta chains drawn from one sample of a study of CXCR3-negative and CXCR3-positive naive CD8 T cells. TCRdb re-called the 5' RACE reads, yielding one record per CDR3 amino acid sequence without DNA. The table lists 40,000 to 55,000 distinct CDR3 sequences. The sample comprised naive CXCR3- CD8+ T cells from blood. The source of these receptors is a human donor in good health. Some clones in this sample may be carry-over from other donors' samples. The CDR3 runs from the conserved cysteine through the conserved F or W. Fields, in order: V gene, J gene, CDR3 protein.

v_gene: TRBV4-1
j_gene: TRBJ2-7
CDR3aa: CASSQESAGSFYEQYF

v_gene: TRBV12-3/TRBV12-4
j_gene: TRBJ2-6
CDR3aa: CASGSDSGANVLTF

v_gene: TRBV28
j_gene: TRBJ2-7
CDR3aa: CASSYRESSYEQYF

v_gene: TRBV12-3/TRBV12-4
j_gene: TRBJ2-7
CDR3aa: CASSLGPGEQYF

v_gene: TRBV5-5
j_gene: TRBJ2-7
CDR3aa: CASSFYYRDRASYYEQYF

v_gene: TRBV2
j_gene: TRBJ2-2
CDR3aa: CASSDHGLAEPGELFF

v_gene: TRBV18
j_gene: TRBJ1-2
CDR3aa: CASSPGITADLYGYTF

v_gene: TRBV28
j_gene: TRBJ1-6
CDR3aa: CASSLYHNSPLHF

v_gene: TRBV20-1
j_gene: TRBJ2-5
CDR3aa: CSARAGGGGETQYF

v_gene: TRBV28
j_gene: TRBJ2-1
CDR3aa: CASSLEPSGDEQFF

v_gene: TRBV7-2
j_gene: TRBJ1-2
CDR3aa: CASSLSAGTNYGYTF

v_gene: TRBV7-9
j_gene: TRBJ2-7
CDR3aa: CASSSPTGSSKVLDEQYF

v_gene: TRBV14
j_gene: TRBJ2-1
CDR3aa: CASSQGQYNEQFF

v_gene: TRBV4-2
j_gene: TRBJ1-2
CDR3aa: CASSHEGTGPAGGYTF

v_gene: TRBV15
j_gene: TRBJ2-2
CDR3aa: CATSRDRARTGELFF

v_gene: TRBV15
j_gene: TRBJ1-1
CDR3aa: CATRDPGHTEAFF

v_gene: TRBV4-1
j_gene: TRBJ2-5
CDR3aa: CASSQDLSQETQYF

v_gene: TRBV6-1
j_gene: TRBJ2-1
CDR3aa: CASSERTFLDTGAGYNEQFF

v_gene: TRBV5-1
j_gene: TRBJ2-1
CDR3aa: CASSFPGVYNEQFF

v_gene: TRBV7-9
j_gene: TRBJ2-1
CDR3aa: CASSPLAGASYNEQFF

v_gene: TRBV5-1
j_gene: TRBJ1-1
CDR3aa: CASRTGTGLPYGTEAFF

v_gene: TRBV20-1
j_gene: TRBJ2-1
CDR3aa: CSADPRGSSYNEQFF

v_gene: TRBV5-1
j_gene: TRBJ1-1
CDR3aa: CASSPPTGSPPSLEAFF

v_gene: TRBV11-2
j_gene: TRBJ1-4
CDR3aa: CASSLDLPGPTTNEKLFF

v_gene: TRBV5-1
j_gene: TRBJ2-7
CDR3aa: CASSLAFGTASYEQYF

v_gene: TRBV5-1
j_gene: TRBJ1-2
CDR3aa: CASSSTVSYGYTF

v_gene: TRBV29-1
j_gene: TRBJ2-7
CDR3aa: CSVVTSGSYEQYF

v_gene: TRBV12-3/TRBV12-4
j_gene: TRBJ2-7
CDR3aa: CASSLVGQILYEQYF

v_gene: TRBV15
j_gene: TRBJ2-7
CDR3aa: CATSRDRGRDEQYF

v_gene: TRBV7-9
j_gene: TRBJ2-7
CDR3aa: CAHDRAGEQYF

v_gene: TRBV7-9
j_gene: TRBJ1-1
CDR3aa: CAQREWNTEAFF

v_gene: TRBV20-1
j_gene: TRBJ2-7
CDR3aa: CSARTGDEQYF

v_gene: TRBV29-1
j_gene: TRBJ2-1
CDR3aa: CSVSSSYNEQFF

v_gene: TRBV29-1
j_gene: TRBJ1-1
CDR3aa: CSVLEGVGAFF

v_gene: TRBV24-1
j_gene: TRBJ2-3
CDR3aa: CATSDLRLDREKADTQYF

v_gene: TRBV11-2
j_gene: TRBJ2-1
CDR3aa: CASSTGYNEQFF

v_gene: TRBV11-2
j_gene: TRBJ2-1
CDR3aa: CASSLGRRLFNEQFF

v_gene: TRBV28
j_gene: TRBJ1-1
CDR3aa: CASSLLGDSTEAFF

v_gene: TRBV29-1
j_gene: TRBJ2-3
CDR3aa: CSVVASGRETDTQYF

v_gene: TRBV7-6
j_gene: TRBJ2-1
CDR3aa: CASSPSILLNEQFF

v_gene: TRBV27
j_gene: TRBJ2-7
CDR3aa: CASSSPGLDYEQYF

v_gene: TRBV7-3
j_gene: TRBJ1-1
CDR3aa: CASSLGYGTEAFF